This entry lists 24 T cell receptor delta chains sequenced from one sample in a study of gamma-delta T cells after stem cell transplantation. TCRdb redid the clone calls on the RT-PCR reads with CATT. Of over a thousand delta-chain clones in the sample, around a tenth are singletons; the top ten hold roughly 60%. The sequenced sample consisted of gamma-delta T cells. The receptor set was obtained from a human donor. It is not recorded whose cells these are; they may come from a transplant donor.

This clone showed up just a few times. The protein in this entry is translated from the DNA; at residue 8 it differs from the protein listed in TCRdb. This rearrangement joins TRDV2 to TRDJ1; no reliable D call. There are 15 residues in the CDR3. Trimming shortened V by 0 bases and J by 0 bases, and 10 bases separated the two germline ends. Per germline, CDR1 GEAIGNYY and CDR2 EKD. The CDR3 here is CACDTVGVYTDKLIF. CDR3 coding DNA: TGTGCCTGTGACACCGTGGGTGTGTACACCGATAAACTCATCTTT.

CDR3 loop: CACDTVGITTRGTDKLIF. CDR3 nucleotides: TGTGCCTGTGACACCGTGGGGATAACAACCAGGGGCACCGATAAACTCATCTTT. This chain connects TRDV2 to TRDJ1, with 7 bases lining up with TRDD3. Germline V gives CDR1 GEAIGNYY, CDR2 EKD. The J segment lost 1 base and the V segment lost 0 bases, leaving 13 bases of the junction unmatched. The CDR3 runs to 18 residues.

On this clone itself: A clone one base away is much larger, so this may be a read error. V is TRDV1 and J is TRDJ1, with TRDD3 identical over 11 bases. The J gene, absent from TCRdb, was called here by matching the DNA to germline. In germline, CDR1 is TSWWSYY, CDR2 QGS. Unmatched junction bases numbered 22, after V lost 4 bases and J lost 0 bases. The CDR3 consists of 22 residues. The CDR3 region has the DNA TGTGCTCTTGGGGCTACTCCTATGTGGGGGATACGACACTTTTTGTACACCGATAAACTCATCTTT. It encodes CALGATPMWGIRHFLYTDKLIF.

This rearrangement joins TRDV2 to TRDJ1; 9 nucleotides align to TRDD3. The J gene was missing in TCRdb and was found by matching the end of the DNA to germline. This CDR3 spans 18 amino acids. Germline values: CDR1 GEAIGNYY, CDR2 EKD. The V and J ends lost 0 bases and 0 bases, in that order; junction bases with no gene match: 10. The CDR3 DNA is TGTGCCTGTGACACCGTCACTGGGGGACAAAAGTACACCGATAAACTCATCTTT. It is translated as CACDTVTGGQKYTDKLIF.

This clone was seen only a few times. Since a much larger clone is just one base distant, this may be a read error. Other DNA sequences within the sample encode an identical CDR3. The V call is TRDV1, the J call TRDJ2, with 9 positions matching TRDD3. Trimming at V came to 5 bases and at J to 3 bases, leaving 28 bases not matched to a gene. The CDR3 totals 23 residues. The germline CDR1 and CDR2 sequences are TSWWSYY and QGS. CDR3 sequence reads: CALGKGILLKYGGILDLTAQLFF. CDR3 nucleotide sequence: TGTGCTCTTGGGAAGGGGATCCTACTGAAATACGGGGGGATACTGGACCTGACAGCACAACTCTTCTTT.

A single count supports this clone. The rearrangement joins TRDV2 to TRDJ1, with 8 bases identical to TRDD3. As TCRdb names no J gene, one was assigned here on the basis of a DNA match to germline. Trimming at V came to 0 bases and at J to 0 bases, leaving 8 bases not matched to a gene. The CDR3 has 17 residues. Looked up from germline, CDR1 is GEAIGNYY and CDR2 is EKD. The CDR3: CACDTLGEMSNTDKLIF. CDR3 nucleotides: TGTGCCTGTGACACCCTGGGGGAGATGAGTAACACCGATAAACTCATCTTT.

This clone was counted between two and nine times. This sequence may be a read error, since a much larger clone differs from it by one base. The identical CDR3 is also encoded by other nucleotide sequences in the sample. The chain has TRDV2 and TRDJ1; 10 bases are a match to TRDD3. The CDR3 extends over 19 amino acids. CDR1 and CDR2 (germline): GEAIGNYY, EKD. In DNA form, the CDR3 reads TGTGCCTGTGACACCGTTCCTACTACTGGGGGATTGTACACCGACAAACTCATCTTT. Translation: CACDTVPTTGGLYTDKLIF.

This clone has only a few counts. TCRdb's protein, taken from a much larger clone, differs from this DNA's translation at residue 13, likely owing to a read error; the protein displayed comes from the DNA. The chain couples TRDV2 to TRDJ1; 10 bases map to TRDD3. Here the J gene came from matching the DNA to germline, since TCRdb omits it. The V segment lost 2 bases and the J segment 3 bases; nucleotides outside the gene matches: 14. CDR1 GEAIGNYY and CDR2 EKD come from the germline V gene. The CDR3 has 18 amino acids. CDR3 region: CACDRGGDTRSYPDKLIF. The CDR3 region has the DNA TGTGCCTGTGACAGAGGGGGGGATACGCGATCTTACCCCGATAAACTCATCTTT.

This clone was counted between two and nine times. TCRdb's protein for this DNA is that of a much larger clone and differs from the translation at residue 7, likely a read error; the protein shown is the DNA translation. The chain carries TRDV2 and TRDJ1; 9 bases align to TRDD3. TCRdb is silent on the J gene; assignment here came from matching the DNA to germline. V shed 1 base and J 5 bases; nucleotides not matched to a gene: 13. Germline CDR1 and CDR2: GEAIGNYY and EKD. The CDR3 has 17 residues. In nucleotides, the CDR3 is TGTGCCTGTGACACTTTGGCCGGACTGGGGGACAAGGATAAACTCATCTTT. Protein product: CACDTLAGLGDKDKLIF.

This clone occurred a few times. The chain has TRDV2 and TRDJ1, with D perhaps matching TRDD3 (5 bases). The V gene lost 0 bases and the J gene lost 2 bases, with 24 bases spanning the gap. The CDR3 runs to 19 residues. Germline V gene sequence: CDR1 GEAIGNYY, CDR2 EKD. The CDR3 loop reads CACDTVHTGLSRETDKLIF. The CDR3 DNA reads as TGTGCCTGTGACACCGTCCATACTGGCTTGTCGCGCGAAACCGATAAACTCATCTTT.

V and J are TRDV2 and TRDJ1, with 8 bases aligning to TRDD3. V shed 1 base and J 4 bases; nucleotides not matched to a gene: 4. From germline, CDR1 is GEAIGNYY and CDR2 EKD. CDR3 length: 14 residues. The CDR3 DNA is TGTGCCTGTGACACTCTGGGGGACCTCGATAAACTCATCTTT. Protein sequence: CACDTLGDLDKLIF.

This clone qualifies as medium-sized. The chain has TRDV2 and TRDJ1, with TRDD3 identical over 10 bases. The CDR3 totals 17 residues. V shed 3 bases, J shed 0 bases, and the junction held 9 bases outside the gene matches. The V gene's germline CDR1 is GEAIGNYY and CDR2 EKD. The CDR3 DNA reads TGTGCCTGTGACTTGGTGGGGGATACCCGAAACACCGATAAACTCATCTTT. Protein: CACDLVGDTRNTDKLIF.

The rearrangement links TRDV1 to TRDJ1; 8 positions agree with TRDD3. The CDR3 extends over 22 amino acids. The trim removed 0 bases at V and 7 bases at J, leaving 28 bases unmatched. Germline loops: CDR1 TSWWSYY, CDR2 QGS. CDR3 in amino acids: CALGELIILPLWRDTVVGKLIF. CDR3 nucleotides: TGTGCTCTTGGGGAACTCATAATCCTTCCCCTCTGGCGGGATACGGTCGTTGGTAAACTCATCTTT.

This clone has only a few counts. The CDR3 nucleotides read TGTGCTCTTGGGGAACTGGCCTACGGGGCTGGGGGAAACGATAAACTCATCTTT. It codes for CALGELAYGAGGNDKLIF. The chain is built from TRDV1 and TRDJ1; the match to TRDD3 covers 8 bases. Germline V gene sequence: CDR1 TSWWSYY, CDR2 QGS. With V trimmed by 0 bases and J by 4 bases, 13 bases remained unmatched. The CDR3 spans 18 residues.

This clone has a handful of counts. The rearrangement joins TRDV2 to TRDJ1; 9 bases line up with TRDD3. TCRdb records no J gene; here it was assigned by comparing the DNA to germline. V was pared by 0 bases and J by 2 bases, with 3 bases of the junction left unmatched. This CDR3 has 15 residues. Looked up from germline, CDR1 is GEAIGNYY and CDR2 is EKD. Here the CDR3 reads CACDTGLGETDKLIF. The CDR3 coding sequence is TGTGCCTGTGACACCGGACTGGGGGAGACCGATAAACTCATCTTT.

The chain couples TRDV1 to TRDJ1, with 10 bases identical to TRDD3. The J gene, absent from TCRdb, was called here by matching the DNA to germline. Germline V lookup: CDR1 TSWWSYY, CDR2 QGS. Trimming cost V 2 bases and J 7 bases; bases outside gene matches: 25. CDR3 size: 21 residues. CDR3 protein: CALGESSYPLRRGDTRGKLIF. In DNA, the CDR3 is TGTGCTCTTGGGGAAAGTTCCTACCCCCTCCGACGGGGGGATACGAGGGGTAAACTCATCTTT.

This clone was counted a few times. A read error is possible here, since a much larger clone lies one base away. Other DNA sequences of this sample code for an identical CDR3. This chain links TRDV2 with TRDJ1, with TRDD3 identical over 8 bases. The CDR3 has 18 amino acids. The germline CDR1 and CDR2 sequences are GEAIGNYY and EKD. The chain's CDR3 is CACDILTVDGDTTDKLIF. The CDR3 DNA is TGTGCCTGCGACATATTAACCGTCGACGGGGATACCACCGATAAACTCATCTTT.

V is TRDV2 and J is TRDJ1; 8 bases match TRDD3. TCRdb is silent on the J gene; assignment here came from matching the DNA to germline. The CDR3 runs to 15 residues. V gave up 5 bases and J gave up 7 bases; unmatched junction bases: 14. CDR1 GEAIGNYY and CDR2 EKD come from the germline V gene. In DNA form, the CDR3 reads TGTGCCTGTGGCCCTCGGGGGGATAGGGGGGCTAAACTCATCTTT. Translating gives CACGPRGDRGAKLIF.

This chain joins TRDV1 and TRDJ1; 13 bases are a match to TRDD3. CDR1 and CDR2 (germline): TSWWSYY, QGS. This CDR3 spans 24 amino acids. The junction had 31 bases not matched to a gene; V was cut back by 9 bases and J by 0 bases. The CDR3 loop reads CALGGPPLLFTEYWGIRYTDKLIF. The CDR3 region has the DNA TGTGCTCTCGGAGGCCCCCCCCTACTCTTTACCGAGTACTGGGGGATACGATACACCGATAAACTCATCTTT.

As concerns this clone: TCRdb's protein for this DNA is that of a much larger clone and differs from the translation at residue 16, likely a read error; the protein shown is the DNA translation. The same CDR3 can be traced to other DNA sequences in this sample. The chain links TRDV2 to TRDJ1; 11 bases are shared with TRDD3. The CDR3 extends over 18 amino acids. Germline V gives CDR1 GEAIGNYY, CDR2 EKD. CDR3 DNA sequence: TGTGCCTGTGACATAGTGGGGGATACGCGATCTTACACCGATAAACCCATCTTT. Encoded protein: CACDIVGDTRSYTDKPIF.

This chain links TRDV2 with TRDJ1; TRDD3 might be the D (5 bases). No J segment appears in TCRdb, so it was assigned here by matching the sequence to germline. The CDR3 spans 17 residues. Germline loops: CDR1 GEAIGNYY, CDR2 EKD. V lost 8 bases, J lost 2 bases, and 26 bases lay in between. In DNA, the CDR3 is TGTGCCTCCTGTAGACTGGAGGAGACGAGTAAGACCGATAAACTCATCTTT. As protein: CASCRLEETSKTDKLIF.

This clone was detected only a few times. This may stem from a read error, because a much larger clone lies one nucleotide away. V gene TRDV2 combines with J gene TRDJ1, with TRDD3 identical over 8 bases. This CDR3 has 16 residues. The J segment lost 0 bases and the V segment lost 6 bases, leaving 11 bases of the junction unmatched. Germline V gene sequence: CDR1 GEAIGNYY, CDR2 EKD. The CDR3 loop is CACNILGDLYTDKLIF. DNA for the CDR3: TGTGCCTGTAACATTTTGGGGGATCTTTACACCGATAAACTCATCTTT.

With respect to this clone: The TCRdb protein comes from a much larger clone and disagrees with this DNA's translation at residue 9, likely due to a read error; the protein given here is derived from the DNA. The chain couples TRDV2 to TRDJ1, with 7 bases aligning to TRDD3. The CDR3 is made up of 15 amino acids. Germline assignment: CDR1 GEAIGNYY and CDR2 EKD. Losses at the gene ends were 0 bases for V and 5 bases for J; bases not matched to a gene: 8. The DNA for the CDR3 is TGTGCCTGTGACACCGTACTGGGGCAAGGGGATAAACTCATCTTT. Residues: CACDTVLGQGDKLIF.

Relative to its sample, this clone is medium-sized (0.01 to 0.1%). The chain employs TRDV2 and TRDJ1, with 11 bases aligning to TRDD3. CDR3 length equals 16 residues. V shed 3 bases and J 1 base; nucleotides not matched to a gene: 6. Germline CDR1 reads GEAIGNYY; CDR2 reads EKD. CDR3 region: CACDLLGDSSTDKLIF. DNA of the CDR3: TGTGCCTGTGACCTACTGGGGGATAGCTCCACCGATAAACTCATCTTT.